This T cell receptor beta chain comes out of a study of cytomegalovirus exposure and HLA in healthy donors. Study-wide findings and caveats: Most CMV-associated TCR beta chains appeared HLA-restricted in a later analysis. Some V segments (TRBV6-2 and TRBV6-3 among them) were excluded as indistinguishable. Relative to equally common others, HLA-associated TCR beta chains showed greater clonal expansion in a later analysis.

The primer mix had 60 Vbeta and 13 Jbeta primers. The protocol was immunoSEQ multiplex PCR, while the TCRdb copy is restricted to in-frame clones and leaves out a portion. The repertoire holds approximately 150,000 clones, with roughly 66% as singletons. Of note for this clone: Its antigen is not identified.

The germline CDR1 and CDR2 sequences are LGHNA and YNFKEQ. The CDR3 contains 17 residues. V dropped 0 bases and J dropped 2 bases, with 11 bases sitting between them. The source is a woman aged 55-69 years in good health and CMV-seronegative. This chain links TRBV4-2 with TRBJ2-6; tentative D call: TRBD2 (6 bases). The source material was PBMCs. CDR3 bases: TGTGCCAGCAGCCAAGATATTGCGGGAACTGGGGCCAACGTCCTGACTTTC. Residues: CASSQDIAGTGANVLTF.